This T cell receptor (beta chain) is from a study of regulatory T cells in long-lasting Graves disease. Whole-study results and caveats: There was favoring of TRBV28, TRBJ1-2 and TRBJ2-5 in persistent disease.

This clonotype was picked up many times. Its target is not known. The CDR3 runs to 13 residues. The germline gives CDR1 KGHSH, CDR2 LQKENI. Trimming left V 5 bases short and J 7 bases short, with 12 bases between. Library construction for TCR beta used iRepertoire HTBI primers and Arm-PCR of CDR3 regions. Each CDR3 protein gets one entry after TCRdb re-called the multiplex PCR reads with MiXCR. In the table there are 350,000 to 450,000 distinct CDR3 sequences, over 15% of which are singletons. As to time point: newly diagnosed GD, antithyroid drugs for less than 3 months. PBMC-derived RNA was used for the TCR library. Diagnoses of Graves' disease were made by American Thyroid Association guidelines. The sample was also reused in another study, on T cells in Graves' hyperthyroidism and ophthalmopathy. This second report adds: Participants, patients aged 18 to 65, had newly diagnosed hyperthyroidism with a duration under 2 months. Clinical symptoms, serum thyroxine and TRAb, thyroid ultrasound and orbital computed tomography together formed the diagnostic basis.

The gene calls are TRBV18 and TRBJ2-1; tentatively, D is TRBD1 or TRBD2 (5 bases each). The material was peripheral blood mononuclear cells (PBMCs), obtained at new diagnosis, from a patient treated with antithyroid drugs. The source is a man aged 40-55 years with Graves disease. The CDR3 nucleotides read TGTGCCAGCTCAGTCCGCAGGGAGAATGAGCAGTTCTTC. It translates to CASSVRRENEQFF.